The T cell receptor (beta chain) under discussion was sequenced for a study of OX40 agonist ivuxolimab in advanced cancers. The repertoire was sequenced with immunoSEQ multiplex PCR; TCRdb's copy has only in-frame clones and lacks some. The sample has about 39,000 clones; roughly 77% are singletons. V was clipped by 4 bases and J by 7 bases, with 16 bases between them. CDR1 and CDR2 (germline): MGHRA, YSYEKL. The CDR3 loop spans 15 amino acids. The TCR comes from an adult with an advanced solid tumor such as melanoma, head and neck, liver or kidney cancer. The V call is TRBV4-1, the J call TRBJ2-2, with a tentative D call TRBD1 (6 bases). Sample: CD4+ or CD8+ T cells sorted from blood, taken in a trial of the OX40 agonist ivuxolimab. CDR3 residues: CASSPGQRGLGELFF. The CDR3 DNA sequence: TGCGCCAGCAGCCCTGGACAGAGGGGTCTCGGGGAGCTGTTTTTT.